This record concerns one T cell receptor (beta chain) sequence. Its antigen is currently not known. It has no much larger one-base neighbor in the sample; base qualities were not kept. Each collaborating institution followed its own protocols to collect whole blood in K2EDTA tubes. For TCRbeta analysis, collaborators shipped samples as frozen whole blood, isolated PBMCs, or DNA extracted from either of those sample types. Counted from cysteine to phenylalanine, this CDR3 has 13 amino acids. This entry keeps only the CDR3 DNA: 39 bases, framed from base 1. The germline V gene supplies CDR1 SNHLY and CDR2 FYNNEI. Here V drops 11 bases and J drops 2 bases, and the junction holds 8 bases not matched to any gene. This sample stems from a study of blood T cell repertoires in COVID-19 (TCRdb year 2020). Background for the entire study: The collaborator samples originated in the United States, Italy and Spain and spanned the acute and convalescent phases of COVID-19. The material from the prospective study consisted of cDNA or gDNA derived from T cells, B-cell-depleted T cells, or PBMCs. Where available, HLA class I and class II types were obtained from metadata supplied by the sample provider rather than from assay-based typing. The samples were drawn from the first 160 participants of the ongoing ImmuneRACE study and from 1,254 subjects provided by 6 global collaborators. Deeply sampled blood TCRbeta repertoires from subjects exposed to, actively infected with, or recovered from COVID-19 were included in the dataset. Sample metadata almost always included a de-identified subject ID, COVID-19 status, age in years and sex. A freely available public database, intended as a resource for researchers studying the immune response to SARS-CoV-2, is where the repertoires were released.

Overall study outcomes, separate from this receptor: How much clinical and demographic metadata was included differed by source and by participant, and the metadata was provided uncurated.

TCRbeta CDR3 regions were amplified from genomic DNA by means of the immunoSEQ Assay, a bias-controlled multiplex PCR. Turning to the authors' computational methods: The number of nucleated cells in each sample was estimated from the amplification of reference gene primers within the assay. To quantify the absolute abundance of each unique TCRbeta CDR3 rearrangement, sequence reads were collapsed and filtered. For each sample, productive Simpson clonality was calculated by taking the square root of Simpson's diversity index across productive rearrangements. The table was pulled from immuneACCESS by TCRdb, which kept in-frame rearrangements only. Such tables lose some clones; where checked, under half of the loss comes from unresolved V genes, and the rest has no known cause. From that table come the V and J calls and clone size; the DNA was used to work out D and trimming. The sample table lists roughly 200,000 clones, roughly 78% of them with a count of one. Jointly, the top ten make up 5% to 8.5% of the sample.

Here the chain combines TRBV2 and TRBJ2-5, with TRBD2 identical over 7 junction bases. Sequencing input: peripheral blood. This TCR came from a man aged 65 to 85 with active or convalescent COVID-19. CDR3 region: CAESSAGQETQYF. The nucleotide sequence is TGTGCCGAAAGTTCAGCGGGGCAAGAGACCCAGTACTTC.